This is a list of T cell receptor beta chains from one sample in a study of beta chain features in type 1 diabetes. The repertoire was sequenced with immunoSEQ multiplex PCR; TCRdb's copy has only in-frame clones and lacks some. The sample comprises a few hundred thousand clones, 10% to 15% of which are singletons, and approximately 0.01% rests with the top ten. The sequenced sample consisted of naive CD4+ T cells from blood. The receptors were gathered from a woman aged 18-29 years with type 1 diabetes. Each CDR3 is given with its conserved first and last residue. Fields, in order: clone size, V gene, D gene, J gene, CDR3 protein, CDR3 DNA. The D gene is left open where the match is weak. Size is stated for part of the rows, as once, few or many counts, or as a class when the clone is expanded.

NA	TRBV5-1	TRBD2	TRBJ2-4	CASSEGTRLAGIQYF	TGCGCCAGCAGCGAAGGGACGAGACTAGCTGGCATTCAGTACTTC
NA	TRBV4-3	NA	TRBJ1-2	CASSQETGFYGYTF	TGCGCCAGCAGCCAAGAAACAGGATTCTATGGCTACACCTTC
NA	TRBV5-1	NA	TRBJ2-3	CASSLGQAPDTQYF	TGCGCCAGCAGCTTAGGTCAAGCGCCAGATACGCAGTATTTT
few	TRBV6-6	NA	TRBJ2-2	CASSGSGSGELFF	TGTGCCAGCAGTGGTTCAGGTTCCGGGGAGCTGTTTTTT
NA	TRBV7-9	TRBD1	TRBJ1-1	CASSPQGGAYTEAFF	TGTGCCAGCAGCCCCCAGGGGGGCGCTTATACTGAAGCTTTCTTT
NA	TRBV7-7	NA	TRBJ1-4	CASSSGQGEKLFF	TGTGCTAGCAGCTCAGGGCAGGGGGAAAAACTGTTTTTT
NA	TRBV5-6	NA	TRBJ2-5	CASSLPAGFQGQAYF	TGTGCCAGCAGCTTGCCGGCCGGGTTCCAGGGCCAGGCGTACTTC
few	TRBV30	NA	TRBJ1-1	CAWSPRSEAFF	TGTGCCTGGAGTCCACGTAGCGAGGCTTTCTTT
NA	TRBV6-6	TRBD1	TRBJ1-1	CASSYLGTGIPEAFF	TGTGCCAGCAGTTACTTGGGGACAGGGATACCTGAAGCTTTCTTT
few	TRBV15	NA	TRBJ2-1	CATRPGTSHNEQFF	TGTGCCACCAGACCAGGTACTAGTCACAATGAGCAGTTCTTC
NA	TRBV6-1	NA	TRBJ2-2	CASSETGNTGELFF	TGTGCCAGCAGTGAAACAGGGAACACCGGGGAGCTGTTTTTT
few	TRBV19	TRBD1	TRBJ2-2	CASSTWTGNTGELFF	TGTGCCAGTAGTACTTGGACAGGGAACACCGGGGAGCTGTTTTTT
few	TRBV5-1	NA	TRBJ2-5	CASSLVGSQGIETQYF	TGCGCCAGCAGCTTGGTGGGTTCCCAGGGGATAGAGACCCAGTACTTC
NA	TRBV9	TRBD2	TRBJ2-1	CASTPGAGGYNEQFF	TGTGCCAGCACCCCGGGAGCGGGAGGGTACAATGAGCAGTTCTTC
few	TRBV28	NA	TRBJ2-3	CASSRGTYPTSTDTQYF	TGTGCCAGCAGTAGGGGGACCTACCCAACCTCCACAGATACGCAGTATTTT
few	TRBV4-3	TRBD2	TRBJ2-1	CASSHAKSGSEQFF	TGCGCCAGCAGCCACGCGAAAAGCGGGAGTGAGCAGTTCTTC
few	TRBV10-3	TRBD1	TRBJ2-5	CASGTGGQETQYF	TGTGCCTCCGGGACAGGGGGTCAAGAGACCCAGTACTTC
NA	TRBV15	TRBD1	TRBJ1-1	CATSTTDRGTEAFF	TGTGCCACCAGCACCACGGACAGGGGCACTGAAGCTTTCTTT
few	TRBV30	NA	TRBJ1-1	CAWSPVEGTEAFF	TGTGCCTGGAGCCCAGTAGAGGGCACTGAAGCTTTCTTT
few	TRBV2	NA	TRBJ1-1	CATELDRYTEAFF	TGTGCCACGGAGCTCGATCGCTACACTGAAGCTTTCTTT
NA	TRBV5-6	TRBD2	TRBJ2-7	CASSLISSGTRVQYF	TGTGCCAGCAGCTTGATTTCCAGCGGGACCCGGGTGCAGTACTTC
NA	TRBV7-9	NA	TRBJ2-7	CASSFAGAYEQYF	TGTGCCAGCAGCTTTGCAGGGGCCTACGAGCAGTACTTC
NA	TRBV29-1	TRBD1	TRBJ2-1	CSARQGSNEQFF	TGCAGCGCTCGACAGGGAAGCAATGAGCAGTTCTTC
NA	TRBV11-2	TRBD2	TRBJ2-7	CASSLREGYEQYF	TGTGCCAGCAGCCTGCGGGAGGGCTACGAGCAGTACTTC
NA	TRBV6-5	TRBD1	TRBJ1-6	CASSYDLTGAGSPLHF	TGTGCCAGCAGTTACGACCTCACAGGGGCTGGGTCACCCCTCCACTTT
NA	TRBV29-1	NA	TRBJ1-2	CSVDPAQRGYTF	TGCAGCGTCGACCCCGCTCAGAGGGGCTACACCTTC
NA	TRBV6-6	NA	TRBJ1-5	CASRIQGGNQPQHF	TGTGCCAGCAGGATACAGGGTGGCAATCAGCCCCAGCATTTT
NA	TRBV25-1	TRBD1	TRBJ1-1	CASMGQGGTEAFF	TGTGCCAGCATGGGACAGGGGGGTACTGAAGCTTTCTTT
few	TRBV5-6	NA	TRBJ2-1	CASSLVQEQFF	TGTGCCAGCAGCTTGGTACAGGAGCAGTTCTTC
NA	TRBV29-1	NA	TRBJ1-5	CSVGAENQPQHF	TGCAGCGTTGGTGCCGAGAATCAGCCCCAGCATTTT
few	TRBV16	TRBD2	TRBJ2-3	CASSQWSGRGTQYF	TGTGCCAGCAGCCAATGGAGCGGGAGAGGTACGCAGTATTTT
few	TRBV30	TRBD2	TRBJ2-2	CAWDPLAGGTGELFF	TGTGCCTGGGACCCACTAGCGGGAGGTACCGGGGAGCTGTTTTTT
NA	TRBV7-2	TRBD2	TRBJ2-3	CASSLGGLGGTDTQYF	TGTGCCAGCAGCTTAGGGGGACTAGGTGGGACAGATACGCAGTATTTT
NA	TRBV28	NA	TRBJ2-1	CASRSNSVEQFF	TGTGCCAGCAGGTCCAATTCAGTTGAGCAGTTCTTC
few	TRBV6-5	NA	TRBJ1-1	CASRQGTEAFF	TGTGCCAGCAGACAGGGCACTGAAGCTTTCTTT